These 18 T cell receptor beta chains came from one sample sequenced in a study of shared clonotypes between healthy human individuals. Clones were sequenced by immunoSEQ multiplex PCR, and TCRdb holds only the in-frame ones, with some missing. The sample has some 1.4 million clones, roughly 97% seen once. Specimen: naive CD4+ T cells sorted from blood. Described subset: CD45RA+ positively selected. The receptors were gathered from a man aged 30-40 years in good health.

The chain combines TRBV15 with TRBJ1-5; D is uncertain. CDR3 length: 14 amino acids. The V gene's germline CDR1 is LNHNV and CDR2 YYDKDF (reference sequence). V dropped 11 bases and J dropped 1 base, with 15 bases sitting between them. The CDR3 bases are TGTGCCTCATCCATTAGGGTCAGCAATCAGCCCCAGCATTTT. Protein product: CASSIRVSNQPQHF.

J is TRBJ1-2 and V is TRBV2; 7 bases fit TRBD1. Losses at the gene ends were 7 bases for V and 6 bases for J; bases not matched to a gene: 8. Germline V gene sequence: CDR1 SNHLY, CDR2 FYNNEI. CDR3 length equals 13 residues. Here the CDR3 reads CASKGDRVHGYTF. The CDR3 bases are TGTGCCAGCAAAGGAGACAGGGTACATGGCTACACCTTC.

With regard to this clone: In the same sample, other DNA sequences code for this CDR3. V and J are TRBV5-1 and TRBJ2-5; perhaps TRBD1 as D (6 bases). Per the germline V gene, CDR1 is SGHRS and CDR2 is YFSETQ. V was cut by 4 bases and J by 1 base, with 11 bases left in between. This CDR3 comprises 14 residues. The CDR3 DNA is TGCGCCAGCAGCCCCGGACAGATCCAAGAGACCCAGTACTTC. It specifies CASSPGQIQETQYF.

The chain has TRBV2 and TRBJ1-4; maybe TRBD1 (6 bases). V was trimmed by 4 bases and J by 0 bases, leaving 21 bases between them. This CDR3 spans 19 amino acids. CDR1 and CDR2 (germline): SNHLY, FYNNEI. Here the CDR3 reads CASSGPWDKLWATNEKLFF. CDR3 nucleotide sequence: TGTGCCAGCAGTGGCCCATGGGACAAACTGTGGGCAACTAATGAAAAACTGTTTTTT.

This CDR3 is CASSLSVDSEAFF. The CDR3 DNA is TGTGCCAGCTCCCTCAGTGTGGATTCTGAAGCTTTCTTT. The V call is TRBV18, the J call TRBJ1-1; D unresolved. This CDR3 comprises 13 residues. The germline V and J ends were trimmed by 6 bases and 6 bases, with 14 bases remaining between them. Germline V CDR1 and CDR2: KGHSH, LQKENI.

The chain uses TRBV2 and TRBJ2-1, with no clear D. The CDR3 runs 11 residues. Germline V lookup: CDR1 SNHLY, CDR2 FYNNEI. V was shortened by 7 bases and J by 9 bases, with 10 bases between the two germline ends. This CDR3 reads CASTLGREQFF. The DNA of the CDR3 is TGTGCCAGCACCCTCGGGCGTGAGCAGTTCTTC.

The V call is TRBV18, the J call TRBJ1-1, with a tentative D call TRBD1 (6 bases). The germline V gene encodes CDR1 KGHSH and CDR2 LQKENI. Trimming removed 6 bases at V and 5 bases at J, with 16 bases between. This CDR3 contains 14 residues. CDR3 DNA: TGTGCCAGCTCGGCCAGGGGCAGTGGAACTGAAGCTTTCTTT. Encoded protein: CASSARGSGTEAFF. The full variable domain, its missing parts supplied by reference TRBV18 and TRBJ1-1, is NAGVMQNPRHLVRRRGQEARLRCSPMKGHSHVYWYRQLPEEGLKFMVYLQKENIIDESGMPKERFSAEFPKEGPSILRIQQVVRGDSAAYFCASSARGSGTEAFFGQGTRLTVV.

In this sample, this clone turned up once. The chain carries TRBV19 and TRBJ2-7; TRBD2 might be the D (5 bases). The germline V gene has CDR1 LNHDA and CDR2 SQIVND (reference sequence). V gave up 4 bases and J gave up 5 bases, with 15 bases separating them. The CDR3 has 14 amino acids. DNA for the CDR3: TGTGCCAGTAGTACAACCCTGAGGGTCCACGAGCAGTACTTC. The encoded protein is CASSTTLRVHEQYF.

The V and J genes are TRBV6-4 and TRBJ2-5; D possibly uses TRBD1 or TRBD2 (5 bases each). This CDR3 contains 15 residues. The V end was cut by 5 bases, the J end by 5 bases, with 18 bases between. Germline V gene sequence: CDR1 MRHNA, CDR2 SNTAGT. The CDR3 sequence is CASSPSDGAGETQYF. In nucleotides, the CDR3 is TGTGCCAGCAGTCCATCCGACGGGGCCGGGGAGACCCAGTACTTC.

This sequence joins TRBV5-6 and TRBJ2-5; possibly TRBD1 or TRBD2 for D (5 bases each). The CDR3 runs to 15 residues. The germline V gene encodes CDR1 SGHDT and CDR2 YYEEEE. The ends were cut back, 3 bases at V and 0 bases at J, with 12 bases in the middle. The CDR3 coding sequence is TGTGCCAGCAGCTGGGGCCGGACTTACCAAGAGACCCAGTACTTC. Encoded protein: CASSWGRTYQETQYF.

Notes on this clone: Other nucleotide sequences from this sample produce the same CDR3. V gene TRBV7-7 combines with J gene TRBJ2-5; D is uncertain. Germline V gene data show CDR1 as SSHAT and CDR2 as FNYEAQ (reference sequence). The CDR3 is made up of 14 amino acids. The V gene lost 1 base and the J gene lost 4 bases, with 10 bases spanning the gap. This chain's CDR3 is CASSLGGGRETQYF. The CDR3 nucleotides are TGTGCCAGCAGCTTAGGAGGTGGGCGAGAGACCCAGTACTTC. The full variable domain, with the rest looked up from reference TRBV7-7 and TRBJ2-5, is GAGVSQSPRYKVTKRGQDVTLRCDPISSHATLYWYQQALGQGPEFLTYFNYEAQPDKSGLPSDRFSAERPEGSISTLTIQRTEQRDSAMYRCASSLGGGRETQYFGPGTRLLVL.

The chain employs TRBV18 and TRBJ1-1, with 8 bases aligning to TRBD1. CDR3 length: 17 amino acids. Per the germline V gene, CDR1 is KGHSH and CDR2 is LQKENI. The V and J ends lost 2 bases and 3 bases, in that order; junction bases with no gene match: 11. The CDR3 nucleotides are TGTGCCAGCTCACCAAAACCCCAGGGGGCGCCGTACACTGAAGCTTTCTTT. It yields the protein CASSPKPQGAPYTEAFF.

The chain couples TRBV2 to TRBJ2-7, with D possibly TRBD2 on 6 matching bases. The CDR3 loop spans 11 amino acids. V lost 7 bases and J 4 bases, leaving 8 bases between the germline ends. The germline CDR1 and CDR2 sequences are SNHLY and FYNNEI. CDR3 bases: TGTGCCAGCACTAGCGCGTACGAGCAGTACTTC. The encoded protein is CASTSAYEQYF.

This clone was seen only once. CDR3 sequence reads: CASTYHPAAEQYF. The CDR3 bases are TGTGCCAGCACCTATCACCCAGCTGCCGAGCAGTACTTC. The rearrangement joins TRBV28 to TRBJ2-7; D gene uncertain. The CDR3 has 13 residues. V was trimmed by 7 bases and J by 6 bases, leaving 16 bases between them. In germline, CDR1 is MDHEN, CDR2 SYDVKM.

CDR3 loop: CASSEPRTTNEKLFF. CDR3 DNA: TGCGCCAGCAGTGAACCCAGAACAACTAATGAAAAACTGTTTTTT. The chain employs TRBV10-2 and TRBJ1-4; no firm D call. The CDR3 totals 15 residues. Trimming took off 3 bases at V and 0 bases at J, with 8 bases between the two ends. Germline V gene sequence: CDR1 WSHSY, CDR2 SAAADI.

This clone was counted a single time. The same CDR3 can be traced to other DNA sequences in this sample. V and J are TRBV7-9 and TRBJ1-5; no firm D call. The ends were cut back, 2 bases at V and 2 bases at J, with 7 bases in the middle. This CDR3 spans 14 amino acids. Germline V gives CDR1 SEHNR, CDR2 FQNEAQ (reference sequence). The CDR3 bases are TGTGCCAGCAGCTTAATTGGTGGCAATCAGCCCCAGCATTTT. It encodes CASSLIGGNQPQHF.

The genes are TRBV28 and TRBJ2-7; D unresolved. CDR3 length equals 12 residues. V dropped 6 bases and J dropped 3 bases, with 9 bases sitting between them. Germline CDR1 is MDHEN and CDR2 is SYDVKM. The CDR3 spells CASRVAVYEQYF. DNA of the CDR3: TGTGCCAGCAGGGTGGCCGTCTACGAGCAGTACTTC.

This chain connects TRBV5-6 to TRBJ2-1; weak D call: TRBD1 (6 bases). This CDR3 spans 18 amino acids. Germline lookup yields CDR1 SGHDT and CDR2 YYEEEE. V dropped 4 bases and J dropped 7 bases, with 27 bases sitting between them. CDR3: CASSDAGTTSPVVNEQFF. The CDR3 DNA follows: TGTGCCAGCAGCGACGCCGGGACAACCTCTCCGGTTGTGAATGAGCAGTTCTTC.